This is a list of T cell receptor beta chains from one sample in a study of chronic HIV infection and antiretroviral therapy. Via MiXCR, TCRdb re-called the 5' RACE reads, giving one row per CDR3 protein. Among around 30,000 distinct CDR3 sequences listed, about 8.6% were seen once. The sequenced material came from peripheral blood. The receptors were gathered from an adult who had HIV and had not received antiretroviral therapy, or was an uninfected healthy control (not recorded which). The CDR3 runs from the conserved cysteine through the conserved F or W. Fields, in order: J gene, V gene, D gene, clone size, CDR3 DNA, CDR3 protein. D genes are given only for firm matches. Some rows have no size entry. The others give once, few or many, or a class for an expanded clone.

TRBJ1-1 | TRBV5-4 | NA | NA | TGTGCCAGCAGCGCCCGGTCGGACACTGAAGCTTTCTTT | CASSARSDTEAFF
TRBJ2-7 | TRBV6-5 | TRBD2 | NA | TGTGCCAGCAGTATACGGGCGACTAGCGGGGGGTACGAGCACTACTTC | CASSIRATSGGYEHYF
TRBJ1-1 | TRBV28 | NA | NA | TGTGCCAGCAGTTGGATGGGGGGGCCCCGGGGTGAGACTGAAGCTTTCTTT | CASSWMGGPRGETEAFF
TRBJ2-6 | TRBV4-3 | NA | few | TGCGCCAGCAGCCAGGTACCCCAGGGAGCCTCTGGGGCCAACGTCCTGACTTTC | CASSQVPQGASGANVLTF
TRBJ1-2 | TRBV29-1 | NA | many | TGCAGCGGATTGTGGGGAGGTGATGGCTACACCTTC | CSGLWGGDGYTF
TRBJ2-1 | TRBV29-1 | TRBD1 | many | TGCAGCGTTGAAGGGTGGGGACAGGTCAACAATGAGCAGTTCTTC | CSVEGWGQVNNEQFF
TRBJ2-5 | TRBV29-1 | TRBD1 | many | TGCAGCGTTGCGAGTGGGACAGGTCAAGAGACCCAGTACTTC | CSVASGTGQETQYF
TRBJ2-3 | TRBV4-1 | TRBD2 | many | TGCGCCAGCAGCCAAGAGTTAGCGGGAGTCGGGACAGATACGCAGTATTTT | CASSQELAGVGTDTQYF
TRBJ1-1 | TRBV29-1 | NA | many | TGCAGCGTTGCCACAGATAGGGGAGCTTTCTTT | CSVATDRGAFF
TRBJ1-6 | TRBV7-9 | NA | many | TGTGCCAGCAGCCCCCCGGACAGTAACAATTCACCCCTCCACTTT | CASSPPDSNNSPLHF
TRBJ2-6 | TRBV14 | NA | medium-sized | TGTGCCAGCAGTCTATCAGGGGCCAACGTCCTGACTTTC | CASSLSGANVLTF
TRBJ2-1 | TRBV5-1 | NA | many | TGCGCCAGCAGCTTGGGAAGTATGAATGAGCAGTTCTTC | CASSLGSMNEQFF
TRBJ1-4 | TRBV20-1 | NA | few | TGCAGTGCTAGAGATCACGGGGCAACTAATGAAAAACTGTTTTTT | CSARDHGATNEKLFF
TRBJ2-1 | TRBV5-1 | TRBD2 | few | TGCGCCAGCAGCTTAGCGGGAGAGGTAATTGGTAATGAGCAGTTCTTC | CASSLAGEVIGNEQFF
TRBJ1-5 | TRBV28 | NA | few | TGTGCCAGCACTTTACGGGCATTAGGTCAGCCCCAGCATTTT | CASTLRALGQPQHF
TRBJ2-3 | TRBV4-3 | NA | many | TGCGCCAGCAGCCAAATTTCCCGGGGGGCAAGCACAGATACGCAGTATTTT | CASSQISRGASTDTQYF
TRBJ2-1 | TRBV5-1 | NA | NA | TGCGCCAGCAGCTTGGCGGACAGATACAATGAGCAGTTCTTC | CASSLADRYNEQFF
TRBJ1-1 | TRBV25-1 | NA | many | TGTGCCAGCAGTGAGGGGACTGAAGCTTTCTTT | CASSEGTEAFF
TRBJ2-1 | TRBV3-1 | TRBD2 | many | TGTGCCAGCAGCCAATCGCTAGCGGGACTCCCCAATGAGCAGTTCTTC | CASSQSLAGLPNEQFF
TRBJ1-4 | TRBV6-5 | NA | many | TGTGCCAGCAGTTACCACAGGGTAGGGGGTGAAAAACTGTTTTTT | CASSYHRVGGEKLFF
TRBJ2-1 | TRBV29-1 | NA | NA | TGCAGCGTTTTAGGGCGTATTGGGATTTATGACAATGAGCAGTTCTTC | CSVLGRIGIYDNEQFF
TRBJ2-5 | TRBV2 | TRBD2 | many | TGTGCCAGCAGGAGACTAGCGGGGCAAGAGACCCAGTACTTC | CASRRLAGQETQYF
TRBJ2-3 | TRBV11-2 | NA | NA | TGTGCCAGCAGCTTGGCCGGGCAGTATTTT | CASSLAGQYF
TRBJ2-2 | TRBV29-1 | NA | many | TGCAGCACTACAGCGAACACCGGGGAGCTGTTTTTT | CSTTANTGELFF
TRBJ1-5 | TRBV20-1 | TRBD1 | many | TGCAGTGCTAGGGGCAGGGGGGCCAATCAGCCCCAGCATTTT | CSARGRGANQPQHF
TRBJ1-6 | TRBV4-1 | NA | few | TGCGCCAGCAGCCCGAGGTCCCGGGACGGCTATTCACCCCTCCACTTT | CASSPRSRDGYSPLHF
TRBJ2-2 | TRBV4-1 | NA | many | TGCGCCAGCAGCCAAAGCATACTGGAATACGCGAACACCGGGGAGCTGTTTTTT | CASSQSILEYANTGELFF
TRBJ1-2 | TRBV18 | TRBD1 | many | TGTGCCAGCTCACCGGGACAGGGGGCCGGCTACACCTTC | CASSPGQGAGYTF
TRBJ2-3 | TRBV4-1 | NA | many | TGCGCCAGCAGCCAAGAAGGGACGCAGTATTTT | CASSQEGTQYF
TRBJ1-5 | TRBV12-3/TRBV12-4 | TRBD1 | few | TGTGCCAGCAGTTTCTCAACCGCCCAAAGGGGGCAGGGGAATCAGCCCCAGCATTTT | CASSFSTAQRGQGNQPQHF
TRBJ1-1 | TRBV4-1 | NA | NA | TGCGCCAGCAGCCAAGATCGGTACACTGAAGCTTTCTTT | CASSQDRYTEAFF
TRBJ1-5 | TRBV12-3/TRBV12-4 | NA | many | TGTGCCAGCAGCATACCGGGACATCATCAGCCCCAGCATTTT | CASSIPGHHQPQHF
TRBJ2-3 | TRBV5-1 | TRBD2 | NA | TGCGCCAGCAGCCCCTTAGCGGGGGGCACGACAGATACGCAGTATTTT | CASSPLAGGTTDTQYF
TRBJ2-7 | TRBV29-1 | NA | many | TGCAGCGTTGAGGGGGGCGACGAGCAGTACTTC | CSVEGGDEQYF
TRBJ1-5 | TRBV27 | NA | many | TGTGCCAGCAGCAGTCAAGGTCTGAAGCCCCAGCATTTT | CASSSQGLKPQHF
TRBJ1-6 | TRBV7-6 | NA | NA | TGTGCCAGCAGCTTAGAACGGTATAATTCACCCCTCCACTTT | CASSLERYNSPLHF
TRBJ1-1 | TRBV5-1 | NA | many | TGCGCCAGCAGCTTGACAGGGAAATCGACTGAAGCTTTCTTT | CASSLTGKSTEAFF
TRBJ2-3 | TRBV7-2 | NA | many | TGTGCCAGCAGCTTAATCCTCTCTCCACAGCTTGCGGGAGATACGCAGTATTTT | CASSLILSPQLAGDTQYF
TRBJ2-3 | TRBV7-2 | NA | NA | TGTGCCAGCAGCTTAACCAAACTAGCCGGTAGCACAGATACGCAGTATTTT | CASSLTKLAGSTDTQYF
TRBJ2-3 | TRBV20-1 | NA | many | TGCAGTCTGAAGTCCTCGGATACGCAGTATTTT | CSLKSSDTQYF